The entry that follows covers one T cell receptor (beta chain) sequence. The antigen remains unidentified. Possible read error: a much larger clone is one base away. These data come from a study of read filtering for tumor transcriptome and immune sequencing. Whole-study findings and limits: IR-seq and RNA-seq agreed better without single-read clonotypes.

From about 400 ng of RNA, a library with molecular barcoded alpha/delta and beta/gamma adaptors was made. TCRdb ran MiXCR on the reads and lists one entry per CDR3 protein. The sample includes about 93,000 distinct CDR3 sequences, about a fifth of them seen just once. The receptor's source is a donor at least 40 years old with multiple myeloma. Input material: a population of CD138-negative cells sorted from bone marrow.

CDR3 bases: TGTGCCAGCAGTTCTGGGGACGCTTACGAGCGGTACTTC. Its protein is CASSSGDAYERYF. V is TRBV27 and J is TRBJ2-7; TRBD1 or TRBD2 may be the D gene (5 bases each). Germline CDR1 and CDR2: MNHEY and SMNVEV (reference sequence). This CDR3 has 13 residues.